This TCR beta chain was sequenced in a study of blood T cell repertoires in COVID-19. Across the whole study: There were acute and convalescent COVID-19 samples, and they came from the United States, Italy and Spain. PBMCs, B-cell-depleted T cells, or T cells provided the cDNA or gDNA that made up the material.

How the authors handled the data: It was from reference gene primer amplification that nucleated cell counts were estimated. The repertoire was sequenced with immunoSEQ multiplex PCR; TCRdb's copy has only in-frame clones and lacks some. V and J calls and clone size are those listed in that table; D and trimming were worked out from the DNA. Among roughly 110,000 clones listed, roughly 84% were seen once. Trimming left V 0 bases short and J 8 bases short, with 13 bases between. Germline V CDR1 and CDR2: MGHRA, YSYEKL. The length of the CDR3 is 14 residues. This clonotype originated in a man in his forties with acute or convalescent COVID-19. The gene calls are TRBV4-1 and TRBJ1-2, with D unclear. The sequencing input was peripheral blood. The CDR3, as DNA: TGCGCCAGCAGCCAAGAATCGGTGGTTTGGGGCTACACCTTC. Amino acids: CASSQESVVWGYTF.